These T cell receptor beta chains were read from a single sample in a study of blood T cell repertoires in COVID-19. TCRdb's table, derived via immunoSEQ multiplex PCR, lists solely in-frame clones and lacks some. The table has about 250,000 clones, around 88% seen once. Sequencing was performed on peripheral blood. These receptors were collected from a woman between 25 and 40 years old with COVID-19, enrolled during active disease. Both conserved end residues are part of each CDR3. D genes are given only for firm matches. The size of a clone is reported for some rows only, either as once, few or many, or as a class for expanded clones.

D	size	V	J	DNA	CDR3
-	once	TRBV6-6	TRBJ1-1	TGTGCCAGCAGTCCCAGGGAAGCTGAAGCTTTCTTT	CASSPREAEAFF
-	-	TRBV7-2	TRBJ1-1	TGTGCCAGCAGCTCCCGAGGGAGGGTGGACACTGAAGCTTTCTTT	CASSSRGRVDTEAFF
TRBD2	-	TRBV7-6	TRBJ2-3	TGTGCCAGCAGGCCACTAGCGGGAGTGAGAGATACGCAGTATTTT	CASRPLAGVRDTQYF
-	-	TRBV4-2	TRBJ1-4	TGTGCCAGCAGCCAAGATGCGGAAAAACTGTTTTTT	CASSQDAEKLFF
-	-	TRBV7-2	TRBJ1-2	TGTGCCAGCACCCCAGGGGATCCCAACTATGGCTACACCTTC	CASTPGDPNYGYTF
TRBD2	-	TRBV5-4	TRBJ2-5	TGTGCCAGCAGCTCGATCGGGACTAGCGGGAGTTCGGAGACCCAGTACTTC	CASSSIGTSGSSETQYF
-	-	TRBV4-2	TRBJ2-1	TGTGCCAGCAGCCAAGTCCTAGCCGATGAGCAGTTCTTC	CASSQVLADEQFF
-	-	TRBV6-5	TRBJ1-1	TGTGCCAGCAGCTTCCGAACGGGTCGGACTGAAGCTTTCTTT	CASSFRTGRTEAFF
TRBD1	-	TRBV7-8	TRBJ1-2	TGTGCCAGCAGCCTTTCCTTGACAGGGAGTGGCTACACCTTC	CASSLSLTGSGYTF
TRBD1	few	TRBV5-1	TRBJ1-5	TGCGCCAGCAGCTTAGGACAGGGAGATCAGCCCCAGCATTTT	CASSLGQGDQPQHF
-	once	TRBV3-1/TRBV3-2	TRBJ2-1	TGTGCCAGCAGCGAGGCAAATCGGGACAATGAGCAGTTCTTC	CASSEANRDNEQFF
-	-	TRBV6-5	TRBJ1-1	TGTGCCAGCAGTCACCGGACAGCATTGAACACTGAAGCTTTCTTT	CASSHRTALNTEAFF
TRBD1	-	TRBV19	TRBJ1-6	TGTGCCAGTGCTACGACGGGACAGGGGGATTCACCCCTCCACTTT	CASATTGQGDSPLHF
-	-	TRBV7-6	TRBJ1-2	TGTGCCAGCAGCTTTGGGGGGGCGCTGGGCTATGGCTACACCTTC	CASSFGGALGYGYTF
TRBD2	-	TRBV5-4	TRBJ2-1	TGTGCCAGCAGCGCCGGGACTAGCGGGAGCCATGAGCAGTTCTTC	CASSAGTSGSHEQFF
-	-	TRBV7-2	TRBJ1-3	TGTGCCAGCAGCTTGTCAAACTCTGGAAACACCATATATTTT	CASSLSNSGNTIYF
-	-	TRBV15	TRBJ2-3	TGTGCCACCAGCAGCAGGGATTTGAGCACAGATACGCAGTATTTT	CATSSRDLSTDTQYF
-	-	TRBV6-5	TRBJ1-1	TGTGCCAGCAGTTACTCCTACGGGGATGGCACTGAAGCTTTCTTT	CASSYSYGDGTEAFF
-	-	TRBV2	TRBJ1-1	TGTGCCTCCCAGAGGCACGGGGGAAGTGCGAACACTGAAGCTTTCTTT	CASQRHGGSANTEAFF
TRBD1	-	TRBV7-9	TRBJ1-6	TGTGCCAGCAGCTTGGGGACAGGGCTCGATAATTCACCCCTCCACTTT	CASSLGTGLDNSPLHF
TRBD1	-	TRBV7-2	TRBJ2-2	TGTGCCAGCAGCTCCCGGACAGGGGAAACCGGGGAGCTGTTTTTT	CASSSRTGETGELFF
-	-	TRBV5-1	TRBJ1-5	TGCGCCAGCAGCTTGGGCCCGACAGGAAACAATCAGCCCCAGCATTTT	CASSLGPTGNNQPQHF
-	-	TRBV3-1/TRBV3-2	TRBJ1-6	TGTGCCAGCAGCTTCAGGGACCTCGGGAGGGCTTCACCCCTCCACTTT	CASSFRDLGRASPLHF
TRBD1	-	TRBV29-1	TRBJ1-2	TGCAGCGGGACCGGGACAGGGGGGTATGGCTACACCTTC	CSGTGTGGYGYTF
TRBD2	-	TRBV5-6	TRBJ2-3	TGTGCCAGCAGCTTGGGAGGCAGCGGGGACTTCACAGATACGCAGTATTTT	CASSLGGSGDFTDTQYF
TRBD2	-	TRBV28	TRBJ2-1	TGTGCCAGCAGCCCTAGCGGGGGCCGGGCTTATGAGCAGTTCTTC	CASSPSGGRAYEQFF
TRBD1	-	TRBV27	TRBJ1-2	TGTGCCAGCAAGGACAGGGACTATGGCTACACCTTC	CASKDRDYGYTF
-	-	TRBV19	TRBJ1-4	TGTGCCAGTAGTTTCCCTGCAACTAATGAAAAACTGTTTTTT	CASSFPATNEKLFF
TRBD2	-	TRBV6-2/TRBV6-3	TRBJ2-5	TGTGCCAGCAGTTACTCGACTAGCGGCCAAAGCGGGGCGGAAGAGACCCAGTACTTC	CASSYSTSGQSGAEETQYF
-	-	TRBV29-1	TRBJ1-1	TGCAGCGTTGACAGGGGTACTGAAGCTTTCTTT	CSVDRGTEAFF
TRBD2	-	TRBV4-3	TRBJ2-5	TGCGCCAGCAGCCAAGGCCGATCGGGAGGGCAAGAGACCCAGTACTTC	CASSQGRSGGQETQYF
-	-	TRBV5-1	TRBJ2-7	TGCGCCAGCAGCCCCTCCGGGACGCCTAGAGCGGGCTACGAGCAGTACTTC	CASSPSGTPRAGYEQYF
-	-	TRBV6-2/TRBV6-3	TRBJ1-1	TGTGCCAGCAGCCGACAGAGGAACACTGAAGCTTTCTTT	CASSRQRNTEAFF
-	-	TRBV2	TRBJ1-2	TGTGCCAGCAGTGAACTGGGACAACCGACCTATGGCTACACCTTC	CASSELGQPTYGYTF
-	-	TRBV27	TRBJ1-2	TGTGCCAGCAGTTCACTACTGTCGGGGGGCTACACCTTC	CASSSLLSGGYTF
-	-	TRBV24-1	TRBJ2-3	TGTGCCTCCAGGCGGAGTGGCACAGATACGCAGTATTTT	CASRRSGTDTQYF
TRBD1	-	TRBV28	TRBJ1-5	TGTGCCAGCAGTTTCAACAGGGGAGCCCAGCATTTT	CASSFNRGAQHF
-	-	TRBV5-6	TRBJ2-7	TGTGCCAGCAGCCCTTATCCAGGGGCCTACGAGCAGTACTTC	CASSPYPGAYEQYF